Listed below are T cell receptor beta chains from one sample, sequenced in a study of T cell repertoires in cytomegalovirus infection. TCRdb passed the reads through MiXCR, listing each CDR3 protein once. The sample holds over 150,000 distinct CDR3 sequences, approximately 19% seen once. Input material: PBMCs. These receptors originate from a human donor in good health (CMV status not recorded). Some clones in this sample may be carry-over from other donors' samples. CDR3s include the opening cysteine and the closing phenylalanine or tryptophan. The D gene is left open where the match is weak. Expanded clones are given a class, and other clones once, few, many or no size at all.

>TRBJ2-5|-|-|TRBV5-4
TGTGCCAGCAGCCGGACCCAGGGCGAAGAGACCCAGTACTTC
CASSRTQGEETQYF
>TRBJ2-2|many|TRBD1|TRBV6-1
TGTGCCAGCAGTAGGGGACAGGACCACACCGGGGAGCTGTTTTTT
CASSRGQDHTGELFF
>TRBJ1-5|few|-|TRBV20-1
TGCAGTGCTAGAGAAGAATCCTGGTATCCCAATCAGCCCCAGCATTTT
CSAREESWYPNQPQHF
>TRBJ2-7|-|-|TRBV5-1
TGCGCCAGCAGCTTGGACCCATCCACCCGTCCCGAGCAGTACTTC
CASSLDPSTRPEQYF
>TRBJ1-4|few|TRBD1|TRBV7-9
TGTGCCAGCAGCCTGGGGACAGGGCGTAATAATGAAAAACTGTTTTTT
CASSLGTGRNNEKLFF
>TRBJ2-7|many|-|TRBV5-4
TGTGCCAGCAGCTCCAGCGAAAACTACGAGCAGTACTTC
CASSSSENYEQYF
>TRBJ2-7|many|TRBD1|TRBV28
TGTGCCAGCCAAACAGGGACAGGGCTCTACGAGCAGTACTTC
CASQTGTGLYEQYF
>TRBJ2-7|few|TRBD2|TRBV6-5
TGTGCCAGCAGTTTTACCGGGACTAGCGGGTCTCAGCAGTACTTC
CASSFTGTSGSQQYF
>TRBJ2-1|once|TRBD2|TRBV29-1
TGCAGCGGAGGGACTAGCGGGAGCTCCTACAATGAGCAGTTCTTC
CSGGTSGSSYNEQFF
>TRBJ1-5|-|TRBD1|TRBV28
TGTGCCAGCAGTTCACAAACAGGGGGGAGGCAGCCCCAGCATTTT
CASSSQTGGRQPQHF
>TRBJ2-1|once|-|TRBV28
TGTGCCAGCAGTCCTCCCGCCCAGCGGTACTTCAATGAGCAGTTCTTC
CASSPPAQRYFNEQFF
>TRBJ2-1|-|TRBD2|TRBV12-3/TRBV12-4
TGTGCCAGCAGTTCTAGCGGGGGGCACAATGAGCAGTTCTTC
CASSSSGGHNEQFF
>TRBJ1-2|few|-|TRBV7-9
TGTGCCAGCAGCTTAGGGGGAAGCGGCTATGGCTACACCTTC
CASSLGGSGYGYTF
>TRBJ1-2|many|TRBD1|TRBV7-2
TGTGCCAGCAGCTTAGCTCACAGGGGGGCTGGCTACACCTTC
CASSLAHRGAGYTF
>TRBJ1-4|-|-|TRBV5-1
TGCGCCAGCAGCCGGGGAGGAACTAATGAAAAACTGTTTTTT
CASSRGGTNEKLFF
>TRBJ2-3|-|TRBD2|TRBV7-8
TGTGCCAGCAGCTCACTAGGGGCGGGAGCGCAGTATTTT
CASSSLGAGAQYF
>TRBJ1-1|-|-|TRBV28
TGTGCCAGCAGTGCGCCTCGGGGGAACACTGAAGCTTTCTTT
CASSAPRGNTEAFF
>TRBJ1-1|-|-|TRBV20-1
TGCAGTGCTAGACCTCCATCCTGGGGGTCGGCCGAAGCTTTCTTT
CSARPPSWGSAEAFF